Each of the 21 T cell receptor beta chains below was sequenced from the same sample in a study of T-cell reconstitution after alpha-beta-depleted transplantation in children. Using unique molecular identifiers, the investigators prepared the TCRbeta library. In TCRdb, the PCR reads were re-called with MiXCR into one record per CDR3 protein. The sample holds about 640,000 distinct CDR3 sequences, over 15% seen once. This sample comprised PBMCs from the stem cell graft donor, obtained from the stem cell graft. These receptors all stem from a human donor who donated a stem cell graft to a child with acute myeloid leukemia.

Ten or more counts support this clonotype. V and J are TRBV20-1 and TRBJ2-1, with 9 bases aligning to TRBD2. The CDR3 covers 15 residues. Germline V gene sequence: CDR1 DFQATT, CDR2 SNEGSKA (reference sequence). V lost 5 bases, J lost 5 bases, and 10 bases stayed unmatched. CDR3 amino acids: CSAWPLAGLHNEQFF. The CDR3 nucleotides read TGCAGTGCTTGGCCTCTAGCGGGGCTACACAATGAGCAGTTCTTC.

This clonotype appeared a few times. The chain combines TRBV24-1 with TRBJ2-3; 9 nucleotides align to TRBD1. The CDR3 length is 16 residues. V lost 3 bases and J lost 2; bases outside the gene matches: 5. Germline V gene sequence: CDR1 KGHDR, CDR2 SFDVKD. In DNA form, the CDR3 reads TGTGCCACCAGTGATCCCGGACAGGGGCCCACAGATACGCAGTATTTT. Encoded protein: CATSDPGQGPTDTQYF.

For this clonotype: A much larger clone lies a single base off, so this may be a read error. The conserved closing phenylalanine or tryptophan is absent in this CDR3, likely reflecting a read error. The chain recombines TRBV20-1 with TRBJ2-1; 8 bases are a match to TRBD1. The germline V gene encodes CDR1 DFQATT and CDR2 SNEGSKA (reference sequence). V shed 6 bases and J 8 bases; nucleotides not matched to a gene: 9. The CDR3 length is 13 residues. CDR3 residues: CSATRTGRDEQFS. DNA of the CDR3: TGCAGTGCCACCCGGACAGGGCGCGATGAGCAGTTCTCC.

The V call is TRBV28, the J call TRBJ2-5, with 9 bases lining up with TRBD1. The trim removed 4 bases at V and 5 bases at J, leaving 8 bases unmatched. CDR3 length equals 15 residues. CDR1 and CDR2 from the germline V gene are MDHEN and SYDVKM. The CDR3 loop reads CASSSPGQGRETQYF. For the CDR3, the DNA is TGTGCCAGCAGTTCCCCGGGACAGGGAAGGGAGACCCAGTACTTC.

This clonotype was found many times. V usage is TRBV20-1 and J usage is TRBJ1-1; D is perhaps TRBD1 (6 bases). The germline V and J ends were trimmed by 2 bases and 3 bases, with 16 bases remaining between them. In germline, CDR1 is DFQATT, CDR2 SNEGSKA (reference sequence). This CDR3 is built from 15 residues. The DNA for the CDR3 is TGCAGTGCTAGATCGGGGTGGAACAGGGACACTGAAGCTTTCTTT. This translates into CSARSGWNRDTEAFF.

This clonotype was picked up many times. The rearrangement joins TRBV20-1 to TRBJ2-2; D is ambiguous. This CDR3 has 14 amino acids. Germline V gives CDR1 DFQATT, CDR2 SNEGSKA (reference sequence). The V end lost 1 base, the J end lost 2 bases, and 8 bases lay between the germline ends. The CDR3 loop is CSARAGLNTGELFF. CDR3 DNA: TGCAGTGCTAGAGCAGGCCTTAACACCGGGGAGCTGTTTTTT.

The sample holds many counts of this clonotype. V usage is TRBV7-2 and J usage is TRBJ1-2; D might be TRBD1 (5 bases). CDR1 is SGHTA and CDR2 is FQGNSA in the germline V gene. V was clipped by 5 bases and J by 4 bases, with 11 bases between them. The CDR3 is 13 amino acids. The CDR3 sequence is CASSPGAVYGYTF. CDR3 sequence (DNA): TGTGCCAGCAGCCCCGGGGCTGTCTATGGCTACACCTTC.

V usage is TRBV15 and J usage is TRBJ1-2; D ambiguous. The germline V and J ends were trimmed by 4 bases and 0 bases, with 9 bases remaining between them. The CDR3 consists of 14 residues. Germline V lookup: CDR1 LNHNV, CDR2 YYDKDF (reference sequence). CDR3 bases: TGTGCCACCAGCAACGGGGTTTCTAACTATGGCTACACCTTC. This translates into CATSNGVSNYGYTF.

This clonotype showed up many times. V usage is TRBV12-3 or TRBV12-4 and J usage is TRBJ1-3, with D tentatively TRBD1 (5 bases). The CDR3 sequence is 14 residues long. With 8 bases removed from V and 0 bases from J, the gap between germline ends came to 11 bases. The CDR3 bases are TGTGCCAGCCTCAGGGTACTCTCTGGAAACACCATATATTTT. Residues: CASLRVLSGNTIYF.

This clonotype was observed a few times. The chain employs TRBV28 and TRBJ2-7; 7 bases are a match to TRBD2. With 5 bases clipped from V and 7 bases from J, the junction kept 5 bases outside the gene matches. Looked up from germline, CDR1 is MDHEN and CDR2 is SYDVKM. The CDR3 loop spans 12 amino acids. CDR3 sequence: CASSGGGREQYV. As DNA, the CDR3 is TGTGCCAGCAGTGGGGGGGGGAGGGAGCAGTACGTC.

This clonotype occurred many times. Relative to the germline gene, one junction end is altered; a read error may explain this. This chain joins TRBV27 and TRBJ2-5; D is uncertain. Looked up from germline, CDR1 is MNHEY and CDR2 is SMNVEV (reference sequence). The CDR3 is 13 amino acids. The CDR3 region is CASSLSLQETQYF. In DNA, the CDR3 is TGTGCCAGCAGCTTATCTCTACAAGAGACCCAGTACTTC.

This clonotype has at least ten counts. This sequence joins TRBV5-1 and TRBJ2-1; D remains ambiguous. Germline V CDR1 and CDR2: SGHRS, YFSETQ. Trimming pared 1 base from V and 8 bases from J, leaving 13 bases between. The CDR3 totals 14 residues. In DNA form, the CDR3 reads TGCGCCAGCAGCTTGCAACTACCAGACGATGAGCAGTTCTTC. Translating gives CASSLQLPDDEQFF.

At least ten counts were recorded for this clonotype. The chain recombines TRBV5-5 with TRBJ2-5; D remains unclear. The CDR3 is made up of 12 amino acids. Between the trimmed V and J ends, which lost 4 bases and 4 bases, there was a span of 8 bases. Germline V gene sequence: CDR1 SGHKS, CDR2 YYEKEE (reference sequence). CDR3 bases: TGTGCCAGCAGCCCCACTCGAGAGACCCAGTACTTC. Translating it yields CASSPTRETQYF.

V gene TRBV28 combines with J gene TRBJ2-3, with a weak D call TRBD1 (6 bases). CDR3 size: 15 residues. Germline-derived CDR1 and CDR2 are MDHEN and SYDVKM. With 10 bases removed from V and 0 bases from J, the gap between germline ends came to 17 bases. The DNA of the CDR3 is TGTGCCAATTCACAGGGCCAGCGGAGCACAGATACGCAGTATTTT. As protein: CANSQGQRSTDTQYF.

CDR3 protein: CAWTPGGGTEAFF. Here the CDR3 DNA reads TGTGCCTGGACCCCGGGGGGCGGCACTGAAGCTTTCTTT. The chain is built from TRBV30 and TRBJ1-1, with D possibly being TRBD1 (6 bases). The CDR3 consists of 13 residues. V lost 4 bases, J lost 4 bases, and 13 bases lay in between. CDR1 is GTSNPN, CDR2 SVGIG, per germline (reference sequence).

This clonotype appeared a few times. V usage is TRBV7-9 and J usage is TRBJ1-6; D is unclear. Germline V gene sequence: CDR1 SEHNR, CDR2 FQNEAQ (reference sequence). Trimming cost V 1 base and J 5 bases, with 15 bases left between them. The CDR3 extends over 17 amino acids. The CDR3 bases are TGTGCCAGCAGCTTAGGACGGGGAGAGGGCAATAATTCACCCCTCCACTTT. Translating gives CASSLGRGEGNNSPLHF. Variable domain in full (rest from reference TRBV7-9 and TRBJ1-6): DTGVSQNPRHKITKRGQNVTFRCDPISEHNRLYWYRQTLGQGPEFLTYFQNEAQLEKSRLLSDRFSAERPKGSFSTLEIQRTEQGDSAMYLCASSLGRGEGNNSPLHFGNGTRLTVT.

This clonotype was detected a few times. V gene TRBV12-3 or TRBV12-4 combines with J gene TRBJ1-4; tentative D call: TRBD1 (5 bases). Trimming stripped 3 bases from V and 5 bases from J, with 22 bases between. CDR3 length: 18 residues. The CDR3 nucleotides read TGTGCCAGCAGTTTCCGGGTGGGGCAGGGAGAACAGAATGAAAAACTGTTTTTT. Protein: CASSFRVGQGEQNEKLFF.

CDR3 region: CASTRWRNQPQHF. CDR3 DNA: TGTGCCAGCACTCGGTGGCGCAATCAGCCCCAGCATTTT. V is TRBV6-1 and J is TRBJ1-5, with no clear D. This CDR3 has 13 residues. V was shortened by 7 bases and J by 2 bases, with 9 bases between the two germline ends. The V gene's germline CDR1 is MNHNS and CDR2 SASEGT.

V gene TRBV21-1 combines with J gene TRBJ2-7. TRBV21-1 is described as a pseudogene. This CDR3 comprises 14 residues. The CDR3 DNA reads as TGTGCCAGCAGGGCCAGCTGTGACCTGGGGGAGCAGTACGTC. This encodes CASRASCDLGEQYV.

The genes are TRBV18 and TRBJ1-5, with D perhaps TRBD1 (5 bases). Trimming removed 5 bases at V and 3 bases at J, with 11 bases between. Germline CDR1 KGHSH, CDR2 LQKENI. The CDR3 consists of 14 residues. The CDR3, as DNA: TGTGCCAGCTCAGGGGGTGGAGACAATCAGCCCCAGCATTTT. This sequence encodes CASSGGGDNQPQHF.

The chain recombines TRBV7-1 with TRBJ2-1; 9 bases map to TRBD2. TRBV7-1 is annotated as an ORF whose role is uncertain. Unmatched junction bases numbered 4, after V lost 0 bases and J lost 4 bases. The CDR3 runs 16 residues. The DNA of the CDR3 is TGTGCCAGCAGCTCAGCGGTGAGCGGGGGGTACAATGAGCAGTTCTTC. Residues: CASSSAVSGGYNEQFF.